This is a list of T cell receptor beta chains from one sample in a study of shared clonotypes between healthy human individuals. Sequenced by immunoSEQ multiplex PCR; TCRdb stores in-frame clones only, minus some. The data show roughly 1,800,000 clones, about 95% seen once. Sequencing was done on a sample of naive CD8+ T cells sorted from blood. These receptors all stem from a man in his late teens or twenties in good health. Each CDR3 is given with its conserved first and last residue. A D gene is named only where the DNA matches it firmly. A row's size may be missing; if present it is once, few, many or a size class.

TRBV15	TRBJ2-1	.	.	CATSIAPPASSYNEQFF	TGTGCCACCAGCATCGCTCCCCCAGCGAGCTCCTACAATGAGCAGTTCTTC
TRBV30	TRBJ2-3	.	.	CAWSRGHTDTQYF	TGTGCCTGGAGTCGCGGCCACACAGATACGCAGTATTTT
TRBV7-8	TRBJ1-2	once	.	CASSPTTGLGFYGYTF	TGTGCCAGCAGCCCGACGACAGGCTTAGGGTTCTATGGCTACACCTTC
TRBV27	TRBJ2-7	.	.	CASRRGGFDEQYF	TGTGCCAGCAGACGAGGGGGATTTGACGAGCAGTACTTC
TRBV27	TRBJ2-7	.	.	CASSLRAGPPYEQYF	TGTGCCAGCAGTTTACGAGCAGGGCCTCCCTACGAGCAGTACTTC
TRBV5-1	TRBJ2-7	.	.	CASSSGDFYEQYF	TGCGCCAGCAGCTCGGGGGACTTCTACGAGCAGTACTTC
TRBV5-6	TRBJ2-7	.	.	CASSYSIGAAVSYEQYF	TGTGCCAGCAGCTACTCTATCGGGGCGGCCGTATCCTACGAGCAGTACTTC
TRBV28	TRBJ1-5	.	.	CASSLLQGGNQPQHF	TGTGCCAGCAGTTTATTGCAGGGCGGTAATCAGCCCCAGCATTTT
TRBV6-1	TRBJ1-2	.	TRBD1	CASSETLTGVRDGYTF	TGTGCCAGCAGTGAAACCCTGACAGGGGTAAGGGATGGCTACACCTTC
TRBV5-6	TRBJ1-1	once	.	CASSPETGRITEAFF	TGTGCCAGCAGCCCAGAAACCGGGAGGATCACTGAAGCTTTCTTT
TRBV15	TRBJ2-7	.	TRBD1	CATSRGAGTETSYEQYF	TGTGCCACCAGCAGAGGTGCTGGGACAGAGACCTCCTACGAGCAGTACTTC
TRBV21-1	TRBJ2-7	.	.	CASSPSQNSPRSYEQYF	TGTGCCAGCAGCCCAAGCCAGAACAGCCCCAGGTCCTACGAGCAGTACTTC
TRBV11-2	TRBJ2-7	.	.	CASSLDVVYEQYF	TGTGCCAGCAGCTTAGATGTCGTCTACGAGCAGTACTTC
TRBV27	TRBJ1-3	.	.	CASSSQGSGNTIYF	TGTGCCAGCAGTTCCCAGGGATCTGGAAACACCATATATTTT
TRBV7-9	TRBJ2-7	.	TRBD1	CASSSDRDRGVYEQYF	TGTGCCAGCAGCTCGGACCGGGACAGGGGGGTTTACGAGCAGTACTTC
TRBV4-1	TRBJ2-5	.	TRBD2	CASSQEMVAGVQETQYF	TGCGCCAGCAGCCAAGAAATGGTGGCGGGAGTTCAAGAGACCCAGTACTTC
TRBV4-1	TRBJ2-4	.	TRBD2	CASSHEPLAGALLQYF	TGCGCCAGCAGCCACGAACCTTTAGCGGGGGCCCTTCTTCAGTACTTC
TRBV2	TRBJ2-1	.	TRBD2	CASNSGLAGDNEQFF	TGTGCCAGCAACTCCGGACTAGCGGGGGACAATGAGCAGTTCTTC
TRBV27	TRBJ1-2	.	.	CASSSSRADINYGYTF	TGTGCCAGCAGTTCCTCGCGGGCAGATATTAACTATGGCTACACCTTC
TRBV27	TRBJ2-7	.	TRBD2	CASSTVAGPGINEQYF	TGTGCCAGCAGTACAGTAGCGGGACCGGGTATAAACGAGCAGTACTTC
TRBV27	TRBJ1-2	.	.	CASTSRGQTHGYTF	TGTGCCAGCACCTCAAGAGGACAAACCCATGGCTACACCTTC
TRBV30	TRBJ1-4	.	.	CAWSRADKEKLFF	TGTGCCTGGAGTAGAGCCGATAAAGAAAAACTGTTTTTT
TRBV5-6	TRBJ2-2	.	TRBD2	CASSLELAGDTGELFF	TGTGCCAGCAGCTTGGAATTAGCGGGAGACACCGGGGAGCTGTTTTTT
TRBV9	TRBJ2-5	.	TRBD2	CASSVLAGGYQETQYF	TGTGCCAGCAGCGTGCTAGCGGGGGGGTATCAAGAGACCCAGTACTTC
TRBV30	TRBJ1-6	.	TRBD1	CAWSGGTGDSPLHF	TGTGCCTGGAGTGGAGGGACAGGGGACTCACCCCTCCACTTT
TRBV7-3	TRBJ2-1	.	TRBD2	CASSLVGRDEQFF	TGTGCCAGCAGCTTAGTAGGGAGGGATGAGCAGTTCTTC
TRBV9	TRBJ1-1	.	.	CASRTHTEAFF	TGTGCCAGCAGGACACACACTGAAGCTTTCTTT
TRBV4-2	TRBJ1-4	.	.	CASSPLPVATNEKLFF	TGTGCCAGCAGCCCTCTACCAGTTGCAACTAATGAAAAACTGTTTTTT
TRBV28	TRBJ1-2	.	.	CASSTRPPGDYGYTF	TGTGCCAGCAGTACGCGGCCCCCCGGTGACTATGGCTACACCTTC
TRBV7-3	TRBJ2-1	.	.	CASSLTGGGNEQFF	TGTGCCAGCAGCTTAACGGGGGGAGGCAATGAGCAGTTCTTC
TRBV7-9	TRBJ2-3	.	TRBD1	CASSYLGQASTDTQYF	TGTGCCAGCAGCTACCTTGGACAGGCTAGCACAGATACGCAGTATTTT
TRBV27	TRBJ2-7	.	TRBD1	CASSLEAGGDEQYF	TGTGCCAGCAGTTTAGAGGCAGGGGGCGACGAGCAGTACTTC
TRBV27	TRBJ2-7	.	.	CASSLGGSVYEQYF	TGTGCCAGCAGTTTAGGCGGGTCCGTCTACGAGCAGTACTTC
TRBV19	TRBJ2-7	.	TRBD2	CASSETSGRSGEQYF	TGTGCCAGTAGTGAGACTAGCGGGAGGTCGGGCGAGCAGTACTTC
TRBV6-5	TRBJ2-3	.	TRBD1	CASSSGTASTDTQYF	TGTGCCAGCAGTTCCGGGACAGCGAGCACAGATACGCAGTATTTT
TRBV27	TRBJ1-3	.	TRBD1	CASSPTGGENTIYF	TGTGCCAGCAGTCCTACAGGGGGCGAAAACACCATATATTTT
TRBV25-1	TRBJ2-3	.	.	CASRTGRVNADTQYF	TGTGCCAGCAGGACCGGACGGGTTAATGCAGATACGCAGTATTTT
TRBV4-1	TRBJ1-5	.	.	CASSHVGLDQPQHF	TGCGCCAGCAGCCATGTAGGGCTTGATCAGCCCCAGCATTTT
TRBV5-6	TRBJ2-7	.	TRBD1	CASSLATGGWGPYF	TGTGCCAGCAGCTTGGCAACAGGGGGCTGGGGGCCGTACTTC
TRBV5-5	TRBJ2-7	.	TRBD2	CASSPLGTISIHEQYF	TGTGCCAGCAGCCCATTGGGGACTATCTCAATCCACGAGCAGTACTTC
TRBV27	TRBJ1-6	once	.	CASSPGQYNSPLHF	TGTGCCAGCAGTCCCGGACAGTATAATTCACCCCTCCACTTT
TRBV7-7	TRBJ2-7	.	TRBD1	CASSPTGGSEQYF	TGTGCTAGCAGCCCTACAGGGGGCTCCGAGCAGTACTTC
TRBV4-3	TRBJ2-7	.	TRBD1	CASSQDTEGQGIYEQYF	TGCGCCAGCAGCCAAGATACCGAGGGACAGGGGATCTACGAGCAGTACTTC